These 11 T cell receptor beta chains originate from one sample sequenced in a study of breast tumors, draining lymph nodes, adjacent tissues. Breast cancer patients provided tissue from their axillary draining lymph nodes. TCRdb re-called the multiplex PCR reads with MiXCR, one entry per CDR3 protein. In the table there are nearly 200,000 distinct CDR3 sequences, over 25% of which are singletons. The sample comprised axillary lymph node tissue. These receptors came from a female donor with breast cancer. Some clones in this sample may be carry-over from other donors' samples.

Turning to this clonotype: This sequence may be a read error, since a much larger clone differs from it by one base. The chain has TRBV7-2 and TRBJ2-7; 10 bases match TRBD1. The CDR3 consists of 14 residues. The V gene's germline CDR1 is SGHTA and CDR2 FQGNSA. For the CDR3, the DNA is TGTGCCAGCCGCTTAGGGACAGGGGCCTACGAGCAGTACTTC. It is translated as CASRLGTGAYEQYF.

CDR3 nucleotide sequence: TGTGCCAGCAGTTACGGGGCCGGGTCTAACTATGGCTACACCTTC. It codes for CASSYGAGSNYGYTF. The chain combines TRBV28 with TRBJ1-2; weak D call: TRBD1 (5 bases). There are 15 residues in the CDR3. The germline V gene has CDR1 MDHEN and CDR2 SYDVKM. V was cut by 4 bases and J by 0 bases, with 12 bases left in between.

This clonotype was seen a few times. This may come from a read error, since a much larger clone is one base off. The missing conserved phenylalanine or tryptophan at the end of this CDR3 makes a read error likely. The chain combines TRBV7-9 with TRBJ1-3; 8 bases agree with TRBD1. The junction had 5 bases not matched to a gene; V was cut back by 5 bases and J by 5 bases. Per the germline V gene, CDR1 is SEHNR and CDR2 is FQNEAQ (reference sequence). CDR3 length: 14 residues. For the CDR3, the DNA is TGTGCCAGCAGCGACGGACAGGGTAGAAACACCATATATCTT. This gives the protein CASSDGQGRNTIYL.

This clonotype was seen ten or more times. V is TRBV7-2 and J is TRBJ2-7; 7 bases fit TRBD1. The CDR3 totals 16 residues. Germline V gives CDR1 SGHTA, CDR2 FQGNSA. V shed 5 bases and J 0 bases; nucleotides not matched to a gene: 10. CDR3 sequence: CASSQPGQRNSYEQYF. The CDR3 nucleotides read TGTGCCAGCAGCCAGCCGGGACAGCGGAACTCCTACGAGCAGTACTTC. The full variable domain, its missing parts supplied by reference TRBV7-2 and TRBJ2-7, is GAGVSQSPSNKVTEKGKDVELRCDPISGHTALYWYRQSLGQGLEFLIYFQGNSAPDKSGLPSDRFSAERTGGSVSTLTIQRTQQEDSAVYLCASSQPGQRNSYEQYFGPGTRLTVT.

The chain carries TRBV19 and TRBJ2-5; TRBD2 matches 16 bases. CDR3 length equals 17 residues. The germline V gene encodes CDR1 LNHDA and CDR2 SQIVND (reference sequence). Unmatched junction bases numbered 9, after V lost 6 bases and J lost 5 bases. The CDR3 region is CASSYPGLAGGGETQYF. CDR3 coding DNA: TGTGCCAGTAGCTACCCGGGACTAGCGGGGGGGGGTGAGACCCAGTACTTC.

The chain employs TRBV19 and TRBJ1-1; tentatively, D is TRBD1 (5 bases). CDR1 and CDR2 (germline): LNHDA, SQIVND (reference sequence). The V and J ends lost 5 bases and 0 bases respectively, with 16 bases between them. The CDR3 runs to 16 residues. DNA for the CDR3: TGTGCCAGTAGTCCTGGCCCGGGACGTATGAACACTGAAGCTTTCTTT. Its translation: CASSPGPGRMNTEAFF.

A few counts support this clonotype. Being one base from a much bigger clone, this may be a read error. V usage is TRBV20-1 and J usage is TRBJ2-7, with 9 bases lining up with TRBD1. The CDR3 has 14 residues. CDR1 and CDR2 from the germline V gene are DFQATT and SNEGSKA (reference sequence). V gave up 3 bases and J gave up 9 bases; unmatched junction bases: 12. The chain's CDR3 is CSARDDRGYGGQYF. CDR3 nucleotide sequence: TGCAGTGCTAGGGATGACAGGGGGTATGGCGGGCAGTACTTC.

This clonotype has only a few counts. The junction shows a germline mismatch at one end, possibly a read error. The rearrangement uses TRBV6-2 or TRBV6-3 and TRBJ2-3, with D perhaps TRBD2 (7 bases). The CDR3 runs to 15 residues. Looked up from germline, CDR1 is MNHEY and CDR2 is SVGEGT. The CDR3 loop reads CASSHSWGGPDTQYF. CDR3 DNA sequence: TGTGCCAGCAGTCACTCGTGGGGGGGGCCCGATACGCAGTATTTT.

Of note for this clonotype: The germline gene is not matched at one end of the junction; a read error may be the cause. The CDR3 spells CAGSPPRTASYEQYF. CDR3 DNA: TGTGCCGGCAGCCCCCCCAGGACGGCTTCCTACGAGCAGTACTTC. J is TRBJ2-7 and V is TRBV28; D gene unclear. This CDR3 spans 15 amino acids. Germline CDR1 reads MDHEN; CDR2 reads SYDVKM.

This clonotype was observed many times. The chain carries TRBV3-1 and TRBJ1-6; tentative D call: TRBD1 (5 bases). This CDR3 comprises 16 residues. The V end was cut by 4 bases, the J end by 6 bases, with 16 bases between. Germline V CDR1 and CDR2: LGHDT, YNNKEL (reference sequence). In DNA, the CDR3 is TGTGCCAGCAGCCCCGCCATAGGGGCAGCTAATTCACCCCTCCACTTT. Residues: CASSPAIGAANSPLHF.

This clonotype was observed a handful of times. This chain connects TRBV18 to TRBJ2-3; D gene uncertain. The germline V gene has CDR1 KGHSH and CDR2 LQKENI. There are 15 residues in the CDR3. Trimming took off 3 bases at V and 1 base at J, with 11 bases between the two ends. The CDR3 nucleotides are TGTGCCAGCTCACCCCTTTATGGGGGCACAGATACGCAGTATTTT. It codes for CASSPLYGGTDTQYF.